The T cell receptor (beta chain) under discussion was sequenced for a study of cytomegalovirus exposure and HLA in healthy donors. Primers for the PCR totalled 60 Vbeta and 13 Jbeta. TCRdb's copy holds only in-frame clones and misses some; the assay was immunoSEQ multiplex PCR. This sample has approximately 100,000 clones, with approximately 82% found just once. Study-wide findings and caveats: Most of the TCR beta V segments (in an earlier analysis) were productive either about 90% or about 30% of the time. A later analysis linked roughly 17,000 TCR beta sequences to HLA alleles at 0.05 false discovery rate.

Points on this clone: What it binds is not known.

V lost 1 base, J lost 0 bases, and 10 bases lay in between. Germline V gives CDR1 MNHNS, CDR2 SASEGT. This CDR3 is built from 15 residues. The receptor's source is a woman aged 18-30 years in good health and CMV-seronegative. Sequencing used PBMCs. This chain uses TRBV6-1 with TRBJ2-7; TRBD2 might be the D (5 bases). The CDR3 region is CASSEDLGSSYEQYF. The CDR3 nucleotides are TGTGCCAGCAGTGAAGATTTGGGGAGCTCCTACGAGCAGTACTTC.